This T cell receptor (beta chain) emerged from a study of blood T cell repertoires in COVID-19. Only in-frame clones appear in the TCRdb table, and some are missing; sequencing was by immunoSEQ multiplex PCR. The table shows some 260,000 clones, with approximately 79% occurring only once. The junction had 3 bases not matched to a gene; V was cut back by 1 base and J by 5 bases. This CDR3 is built from 14 residues. Germline CDR1 and CDR2: MDHEN and SYDVKM. Self-reported history from a screening survey and questionnaire set each donor's cohort. The chain has TRBV28 and TRBJ1-1; TRBD1 matches 8 bases. The origin of this receptor is a young man with acute COVID-19. Sequencing was performed on PBMCs or T cells enriched from blood (not recorded which). DNA for the CDR3: TGTGCCAGCAGTTTATTAGACAGGGGAACTGAAGCTTTCTTT. It codes for CASSLLDRGTEAFF.